Below are 21 T cell receptor beta chains sequenced from a single sample in a study of PD-1 blockade in classical Hodgkin lymphoma (dated by TCRdb to the early 2020s). The sample's time point label, decoded: cycle 2 day 1 (C2D1) of nivolumab. Relapse after autologous stem cell transplantation had occurred in all trial patients, and cohorts A, B and C were distinguished by prior brentuximab vedotin exposure. The receptor library was made with the immunoSEQ multiplex PCR assay. What TCRdb holds here is the immuneACCESS table cut down to in-frame rearrangements. Part of the clones is not present; checked against another copy, under half of the missing clones reflect an unresolved V gene, and the others are unexplained. The table for this sample lists 50,000 to 85,000 clones; 70% to 80% of them were counted only once. In total, the top ten clones hold 7% to 10% of the sample. The sequences come from peripheral blood mononuclear cells (PBMCs), collected before the second cycle of nivolumab. The receptors shown here come from a human donor with classical Hodgkin lymphoma.

In this sample, this clone turned up once. V usage is TRBV9 and J usage is TRBJ1-2, with TRBD1 matching 8 bases. The V gene's germline CDR1 is SGDLS and CDR2 YYNGEE. The CDR3 sequence is 16 residues long. V trimming: 4 bases; J trimming: 2 bases; junction bases outside the gene matches: 10. In DNA, the CDR3 is TGTGCCAGCAGCCCCAGGGGCAGGGGGCGCAACTATGGCTACACCTTC. Translated: CASSPRGRGRNYGYTF.

This rearrangement joins TRBV4-1 to TRBJ2-7; D unclear. This CDR3 is 14 amino acids long. The V gene's germline CDR1 is MGHRA and CDR2 YSYEKL. V was cut by 0 bases and J by 7 bases, with 13 bases left in between. CDR3: CASSQELSPREQYF. The CDR3 DNA reads TGCGCCAGCAGCCAAGAACTATCTCCCCGGGAGCAGTACTTC.

The chain carries TRBV6-5 and TRBJ2-5, with a tentative D call TRBD2 (6 bases). This CDR3 is built from 15 residues. Trimming took 2 bases from V and 5 from J, leaving 15 bases between them. The germline CDR1 and CDR2 sequences are MNHEY and SVGAGI. The CDR3 coding sequence is TGTGCCAGCAGTTACGGGACTGCAGGCAGGGAGACCCAGTACTTC. It yields the protein CASSYGTAGRETQYF.

The chain has TRBV4-1 and TRBJ2-7, with 13 bases matching TRBD2. CDR1 MGHRA and CDR2 YSYEKL come from the germline V gene. The CDR3 is made up of 21 amino acids. V lost 0 bases and J lost 1; bases outside the gene matches: 15. The CDR3 DNA reads TGCGCCAGCAGCCAAGATGTCAGCCAGACTAGCGGGGGGCCTCATTCCTACGAGCAGTACTTC. It specifies CASSQDVSQTSGGPHSYEQYF.

This chain uses TRBV5-4 with TRBJ2-5; 10 bases map to TRBD1. V lost 4 bases and J lost 5; bases outside the gene matches: 8. The CDR3 has 15 residues. Looked up from germline, CDR1 is SGHNT and CDR2 is YYREEE (reference sequence). The DNA for the CDR3 is TGTGCCAGCAGCCCGGGGACAGGGGAATGGGAGACCCAGTACTTC. Residues: CASSPGTGEWETQYF.

The chain is built from TRBV5-1 and TRBJ1-1; D gene unclear. Between the trimmed V and J ends, which lost 3 bases and 4 bases, there was a span of 10 bases. The CDR3 totals 13 residues. The germline gives CDR1 SGHRS, CDR2 YFSETQ. The CDR3 DNA follows: TGCGCCAGCAGCTGGGCGGGCCTCACTGAAGCTTTCTTT. Its translation: CASSWAGLTEAFF.

CDR3 residues: CASSLEFGTGDMGETQYF. CDR3 in DNA: TGTGCCAGCAGCTTGGAATTTGGGACAGGGGATATGGGAGAGACCCAGTACTTC. This chain connects TRBV5-4 to TRBJ2-5; TRBD1 agrees at 10 bases. After removal of 0 bases from V and 4 bases from J, the junction contained 12 bases not matched to a gene. CDR3 length: 18 amino acids. Germline V gives CDR1 SGHNT, CDR2 YYREEE (reference sequence). Drawing the rest from reference TRBV5-4 and TRBJ2-5, the complete variable domain is ETGVTQSPTHLIKTRGQQVTLRCSSQSGHNTVSWYQQALGQGPQFIFQYYREEENGRGNFPPRFSGLQFPNYSSELNVNALELDDSALYLCASSLEFGTGDMGETQYFGPGTRLLVL.

This rearrangement joins TRBV21-1 to TRBJ1-5; the DNA was not used to check the table's D call, TRBD1. TRBV21-1 is listed as a pseudogene. The CDR3 sequence is 15 residues long. In DNA form, the CDR3 reads TGTGCCAGCCTCTTGCACAGGGAAAGCAATCAGCCCCAGCATTTT. This encodes CASLLHRESNQPQHF.

This clone was recorded a few times. The chain uses TRBV10-3 and TRBJ1-2, with 7 bases matching TRBD1. The germline CDR1 and CDR2 sequences are ENHRY and SYGVKD. Trimming at V came to 1 base and at J to 2 bases, leaving 10 bases not matched to a gene. The CDR3 loop spans 17 amino acids. The CDR3 protein is CAISEWGTAGANYGYTF. CDR3 sequence (DNA): TGTGCCATCAGTGAGTGGGGGACAGCGGGAGCAAACTATGGCTACACCTTC.

CDR3 bases: TGTGCCAGCAGCCCCTCCCCCGGGACCAATTCACCCCTCCACTTT. Its protein is CASSPSPGTNSPLHF. The rearrangement uses TRBV7-2 and TRBJ1-6, with D perhaps TRBD1 (5 bases). Germline CDR1 and CDR2: SGHTA and FQGNSA. This CDR3 spans 15 amino acids. V was cut by 5 bases and J by 7 bases, with 15 bases left in between.

The rearrangement links TRBV29-1 to TRBJ2-3; D perhaps matches TRBD2 (6 bases). CDR3 size: 10 residues. V lost 7 bases to trimming and J lost 4 bases, with 6 bases between them. Germline V gene lookup returns CDR1 SQVTM and CDR2 ANQGSEA. CDR3 in amino acids: CSAGADTQYF. DNA of the CDR3: TGCAGCGCGGGGGCAGATACGCAGTATTTT.

A single count supports this clone. V usage is TRBV29-1 and J usage is TRBJ2-3; D is possibly TRBD2 (6 bases). V lost 3 bases, J lost 1 base, and 8 bases lay in between. Germline loops: CDR1 SQVTM, CDR2 ANQGSEA. The CDR3 sequence is 13 residues long. The CDR3 DNA reads as TGCAGCGTTGATTGGGGGGGCACAGATACGCAGTATTTT. Protein product: CSVDWGGTDTQYF.

The chain is built from TRBV18 and TRBJ2-1, with D uncertain. The CDR3 spans 13 residues. Deletions cut 6 bases from V and 8 bases from J, with 14 bases between. CDR1 KGHSH and CDR2 LQKENI come from the germline V gene. The CDR3 protein is CASSPAARDEQFF. As DNA, the CDR3 is TGTGCCAGCTCTCCCGCAGCACGGGATGAGCAGTTCTTC. The full variable domain, with the rest looked up from reference TRBV18 and TRBJ2-1, is NAGVMQNPRHLVRRRGQEARLRCSPMKGHSHVYWYRQLPEEGLKFMVYLQKENIIDESGMPKERFSAEFPKEGPSILRIQQVVRGDSAAYFCASSPAARDEQFFGPGTRLTVL.

A few counts support this clone. This chain uses TRBV6-1 with TRBJ2-3; 7 positions match TRBD1. The V and J ends lost 4 bases and 2 bases, in that order; junction bases with no gene match: 15. Germline CDR1 MNHNS, CDR2 SASEGT. The CDR3 length is 18 residues. CDR3 bases: TGTGCCAGCAGTGGCCAACGACAGGGATCCTCCGTCACAGATACGCAGTATTTT. Protein product: CASSGQRQGSSVTDTQYF.

This clone was picked up a small number of times. V is TRBV25-1 and J is TRBJ2-7; D gene unclear. Trimming shortened V by 3 bases and J by 0 bases, and 9 bases separated the two germline ends. CDR3 length: 14 amino acids. Germline values: CDR1 MGHDK, CDR2 SYGVNS. CDR3 coding DNA: TGTGCCAGCAGTGAGTACGGAGACTCCTACGAGCAGTACTTC. It specifies CASSEYGDSYEQYF.

The V call is TRBV5-6, the J call TRBJ2-5; D remains unclear. CDR1 is SGHDT and CDR2 is YYEEEE in the germline V gene. The CDR3 spans 12 residues. Trimming took off 3 bases at V and 3 bases at J, with 6 bases between the two ends. The CDR3 DNA reads as TGTGCCAGCAGCTCCTACGAAGAGACCCAGTACTTC. Translating it yields CASSSYEETQYF.

The chain couples TRBV27 to TRBJ2-7, with D possibly TRBD1 on 6 matching bases. This CDR3 is built from 11 residues. Trimming cost V 5 bases and J 6 bases, with 8 bases left between them. In germline, CDR1 is MNHEY, CDR2 SMNVEV (reference sequence). The CDR3 DNA follows: TGTGCCAGCAGTCCAGGGGTCGAGCAGTACTTC. It codes for CASSPGVEQYF.

The CDR3 here is CAIRSGTSNTGELFF. The CDR3 DNA is TGTGCCATCAGGTCAGGGACATCGAACACCGGGGAGCTGTTTTTT. This chain joins TRBV10-3 and TRBJ2-2, with D possibly matching TRBD1 (6 bases). The CDR3 is 15 amino acids. CDR1 and CDR2 (germline): ENHRY, SYGVKD. V was trimmed by 6 bases and J by 0 bases, leaving 11 bases between them.

The rearrangement uses TRBV7-6 and TRBJ2-3, with D perhaps TRBD1 (6 bases). Trimming removed 1 base at V and 1 base at J, with 6 bases between. The V gene's germline CDR1 is SGHVS and CDR2 FNYEAQ. The CDR3 loop spans 14 amino acids. CDR3 in amino acids: CASSLEGGTDTQYF. The CDR3, as DNA: TGTGCCAGCAGCTTAGAGGGGGGCACAGATACGCAGTATTTT.

The rearrangement links TRBV7-9 to TRBJ1-1; TRBD1 is a possible D gene (5 bases). CDR3 length: 14 residues. CDR1 SEHNR and CDR2 FQNEAQ come from the germline V gene (reference sequence). The V gene lost 3 bases and the J gene lost 0 bases, with 8 bases spanning the gap. In DNA form, the CDR3 reads TGTGCCAGCAGCTTCATACAGGTGAACACTGAAGCTTTCTTT. Translated, it gives CASSFIQVNTEAFF.

The chain has TRBV4-1 and TRBJ1-2, with 7 bases that match TRBD1. Germline CDR1 reads MGHRA; CDR2 reads YSYEKL. This CDR3 is built from 14 residues. J was trimmed by 4 bases and V by 5 bases; bases with no gene match: 7. CDR3 nucleotides: TGCGCCAGCAGCGGGCTAGGGGGCGGCTATGGCTACACCTTC. Encoded protein: CASSGLGGGYGYTF.